Many counts were recorded for the clone carrying this T cell receptor (beta chain). The sample is drawn from a study of T cells in Graves' hyperthyroidism and ophthalmopathy. Using RNA transcripts as the source, TCR beta CDR3 regions were amplified. With the HTBI primer set, the TCR CDR3 went through a first round of RT-PCR. From the multiplex PCR reads, TCRdb called clonotypes with MiXCR, one entry per CDR3 protein. Of about 300,000 distinct CDR3 sequences listed, 13% are singletons. Trimming removed 0 bases from V and 4 bases from J, with 19 bases in between. Germline CDR1 is SGHNT and CDR2 is YENEEA. CDR3 size: 18 residues.

The sequencing input was blood. The TCR was taken from a woman aged 25 to 45 with Graves' hyperthyroidism that later progressed to Graves' ophthalmopathy. The genes are TRBV11-3 and TRBJ1-5; D is uncertain. The CDR3 here is CASSLDRYRGSRNQPQHF. CDR3 in DNA: TGTGCCAGCAGCTTAGACCGTTACAGAGGGAGTAGAAATCAGCCCCAGCATTTT. Full variable domain (remainder filled in from reference TRBV11-3 and TRBJ1-5): EAGVVQSPRYKIIEKKQPVAFWCNPISGHNTLYWYLQNLGQGPELLIRYENEEAVDDSQLPKDRFSAERLKGVDSTLKIQPAELGDSAVYLCASSLDRYRGSRNQPQHFGDGTRLSIL.